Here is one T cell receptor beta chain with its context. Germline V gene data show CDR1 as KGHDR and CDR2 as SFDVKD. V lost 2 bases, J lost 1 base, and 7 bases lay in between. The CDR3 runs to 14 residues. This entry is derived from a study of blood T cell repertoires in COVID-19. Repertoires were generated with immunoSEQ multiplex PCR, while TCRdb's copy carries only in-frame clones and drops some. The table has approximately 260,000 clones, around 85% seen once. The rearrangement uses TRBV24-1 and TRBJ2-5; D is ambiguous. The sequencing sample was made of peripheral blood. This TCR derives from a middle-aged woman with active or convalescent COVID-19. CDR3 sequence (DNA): TGTGCCACCAGTGATTCTAAGCCCCAAGAGACCCAGTACTTC. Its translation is CATSDSKPQETQYF.